This is a list of T cell receptor beta chains from one sample in a study of Graves' ophthalmopathy and Graves' hyperthyroidism. TCRdb reprocessed the multiplex PCR reads via MiXCR and lists one record per CDR3 protein. The sample shows about 1.2 million distinct CDR3 sequences, 35% to 40% of them seen only once. The specimen was peripheral blood or thyroid tissue (not recorded which). The receptors shown here come from an adult man with Graves' hyperthyroidism. Each CDR3 is given with its conserved first and last residue. The D gene is left open where the match is weak. The size entry is marked missing in some rows and otherwise reads once, few, many or a size class.

DNA	CDR3	size	V	J	D
TGTGCCGCCAGCAGCTCCGACTCGGATTCACCCCTCCACTTT	CAASSSDSDSPLHF	NA	TRBV15	TRBJ1-6	NA
TGCAGCGGACAGAGCAGCTCCTACGAGCAGTACTTC	CSGQSSSYEQYF	NA	TRBV29-1	TRBJ2-7	NA
TGTGCCAGTAGTACCACAGGGAGCAGTTATGGCTACACCTTC	CASSTTGSSYGYTF	NA	TRBV19	TRBJ1-2	NA
TGTGCCAGCAGTGAAGGGTGGGACAGGGGAGGTCAGCCCCAGCATTTT	CASSEGWDRGGQPQHF	few	TRBV6-5	TRBJ1-5	TRBD1
TGCAGTGCTAAGGGACAGGGGGCGAAGACCCAGTACTTC	CSAKGQGAKTQYF	many	TRBV20-1	TRBJ2-5	TRBD1
TGCAGTGCTAGTGGGGAATTTGACCAGGACAGGGGGCGTGGGGATAATTCACCCCTCCACTTT	CSASGEFDQDRGRGDNSPLHF	NA	TRBV20-1	TRBJ1-6	TRBD1
TGTGCCAGCAGCGTGGGACGGTGGGGTACCCAAGAGACCCAGTACTTC	CASSVGRWGTQETQYF	NA	TRBV5-4	TRBJ2-5	NA
TGCGCCAGCAGCCACGGACAGGGGAGCTACGAGCAGTACTTC	CASSHGQGSYEQYF	many	TRBV4-1	TRBJ2-7	TRBD1
NA	CASILVGVDYEQYF	many	TRBV5-6	TRBJ2-7	NA
TGTGCCAGCAGCCGCGGGGCAGGAGACAATCAGCCCCAGCATTTT	CASSRGAGDNQPQHF	NA	TRBV12-3/TRBV12-4	TRBJ1-5	NA
TGTGCCAGCAGCTTAAATGGGCAGGGGGCGAGGGGTGAAAAACTGTTTTTT	CASSLNGQGARGEKLFF	many	TRBV7-8	TRBJ1-4	TRBD1
TGTGCCAGCTCAGTTCTCCCCGGAAGCTACACCTTC	CASSVLPGSYTF	few	TRBV28	TRBJ1-2	NA
TGTGCCAGCAGCCAGGGTGGGGGCCGGCAGCCCCAGTACTTC	CASSQGGGRQPQYF	NA	TRBV5-6	TRBJ2-5	NA
TGCAGTGCTAGGTCCGGGGGTTCACCCCTCCACTTT	CSARSGGSPLHF	NA	TRBV20-1	TRBJ1-6	NA
TGTGCCAGCAGCTACACTATGTTCAGGGACCCTGGAAACACCATATATTTT	CASSYTMFRDPGNTIYF	NA	TRBV7-9	TRBJ1-3	NA
TGCAGTGCCGGCAGGCCCTCCGGCCTTGGAGATGGCTACACCTTC	CSAGRPSGLGDGYTF	many	TRBV20-1	TRBJ1-2	NA
TGTGCCAGCAGAGATCTCGTAGCACCCCTCCACTTT	CASRDLVAPLHF	NA	TRBV7-2	TRBJ1-6	NA
TGCGCCAGCAGAGAGATGGACCAAGAGACCCAGTACTTC	CASREMDQETQYF	few	TRBV5-1	TRBJ2-5	NA